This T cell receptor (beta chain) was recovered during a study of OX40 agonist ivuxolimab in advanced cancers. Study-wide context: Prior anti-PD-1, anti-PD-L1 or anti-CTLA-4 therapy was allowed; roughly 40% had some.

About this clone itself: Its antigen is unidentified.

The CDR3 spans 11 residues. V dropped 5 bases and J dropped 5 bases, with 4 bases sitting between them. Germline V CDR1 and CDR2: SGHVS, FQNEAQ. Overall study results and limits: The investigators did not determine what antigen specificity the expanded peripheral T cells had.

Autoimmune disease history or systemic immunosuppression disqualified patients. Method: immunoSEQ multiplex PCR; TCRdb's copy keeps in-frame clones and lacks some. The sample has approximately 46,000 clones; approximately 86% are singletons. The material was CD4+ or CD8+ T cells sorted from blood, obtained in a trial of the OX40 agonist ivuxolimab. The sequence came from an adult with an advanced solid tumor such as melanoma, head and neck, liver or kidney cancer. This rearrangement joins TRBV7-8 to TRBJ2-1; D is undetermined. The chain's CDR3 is CASSTNNEQFF. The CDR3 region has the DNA TGTGCCAGCAGCACGAACAATGAGCAGTTCTTC.